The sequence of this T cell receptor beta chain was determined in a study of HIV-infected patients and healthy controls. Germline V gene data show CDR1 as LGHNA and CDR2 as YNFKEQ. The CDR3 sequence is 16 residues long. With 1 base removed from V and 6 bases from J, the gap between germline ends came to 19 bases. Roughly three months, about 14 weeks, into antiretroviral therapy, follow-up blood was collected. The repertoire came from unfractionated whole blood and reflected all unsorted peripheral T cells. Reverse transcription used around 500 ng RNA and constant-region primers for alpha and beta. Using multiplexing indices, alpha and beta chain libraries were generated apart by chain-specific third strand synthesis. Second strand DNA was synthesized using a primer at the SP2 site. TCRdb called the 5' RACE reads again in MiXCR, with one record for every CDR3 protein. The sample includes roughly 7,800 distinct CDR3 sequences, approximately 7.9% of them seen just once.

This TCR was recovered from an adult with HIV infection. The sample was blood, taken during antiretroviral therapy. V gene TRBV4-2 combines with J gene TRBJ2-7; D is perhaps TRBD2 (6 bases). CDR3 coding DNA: TGTGCCAGCAGCCAAGGAGGGGTGTCGGCGGGACTCGAGCAGTACTTC. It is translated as CASSQGGVSAGLEQYF.